This TCR beta chain was found in a study of T cells in Graves' hyperthyroidism and ophthalmopathy. Uncontrolled infection, other autoimmune disease, pregnancy or lactation led to exclusion. This clonotype was observed many times. What it binds is not known. Whole-study results and caveats: Most clonotypes expanded in thyroid above 0.001 were likewise present in blood. A 13 V-J model separated ophthalmopathy from stable hyperthyroidism. A median around 6.8 months before onset, the model predicted ophthalmopathy.

Trimming removed 4 bases at V and 6 bases at J, with 14 bases between. The CDR3 has 15 amino acids. Germline CDR1 SGDLS, CDR2 YYNGEE. Amplified regions were TCR beta CDR3 sequences from RNA transcripts. Carried out on the TCR CDR3, a first-round RT-PCR used the HTBI primer set. TCRdb processed the multiplex PCR reads anew with MiXCR; each CDR3 protein has one entry. The table shows a few hundred thousand distinct CDR3 sequences, with roughly 46% occurring only once. The material sequenced was peripheral blood or thyroid tissue (not recorded which). This receptor was taken from a woman aged 18-29 years with Graves' hyperthyroidism. J is TRBJ2-6 and V is TRBV9; D not certain. The CDR3 protein is CASSQRPLEANVLTF. The CDR3 bases are TGTGCCAGCAGCCAACGGCCTCTTGAGGCCAACGTCCTGACTTTC.